A single sample gave rise to the 9 T cell receptor beta chains below, sequenced in a study of cytomegalovirus exposure and HLA in healthy donors. The PCR ran on 60 Vbeta and 13 Jbeta primers. Method: immunoSEQ multiplex PCR; TCRdb's copy keeps in-frame clones and lacks some. This table has over 150,000 clones, 74% appearing once. Specimen: PBMCs. The receptors shown here come from a man aged 30 to 45 in good health and CMV-seronegative.

V is TRBV7-9 and J is TRBJ1-1; weak D call: TRBD1 (6 bases). Germline CDR1 and CDR2: SEHNR and FQNEAQ (reference sequence). Trimming removed 5 bases from V and 11 bases from J, with 12 bases in between. The CDR3 extends over 11 amino acids. The CDR3 loop is CASSAGGGAFF. DNA of the CDR3: TGTGCCAGCAGCGCTGGGGGCGGGGCTTTCTTT.

V usage is TRBV9 and J usage is TRBJ2-3, with a tentative D call TRBD1 (6 bases). Trimming shortened V by 2 bases and J by 2 bases, and 9 bases separated the two germline ends. Germline-derived CDR1 and CDR2 are SGDLS and YYNGEE. The CDR3 consists of 14 residues. For the CDR3, the DNA is TGTGCCAGCAGCGTCCACAGGGTCACAGATACGCAGTATTTT. Translated, it gives CASSVHRVTDTQYF.

V gene TRBV29-1 combines with J gene TRBJ2-3; D is perhaps TRBD1 (5 bases). CDR1 is SQVTM and CDR2 is ANQGSEA in the germline V gene. The V end was cut by 5 bases, the J end by 5 bases, with 23 bases between. The CDR3 spans 16 residues. CDR3 amino acids: CSVLSLGQANGDTQYF. CDR3 DNA sequence: TGCAGCGTTCTCTCGCTGGGGCAGGCCAACGGAGATACGCAGTATTTT.

The J gene is TRBJ2-7, the V gene TRBV28, with 7 nucleotides matching TRBD1. The V segment lost 6 bases and the J segment 1 base; nucleotides outside the gene matches: 9. Per the germline V gene, CDR1 is MDHEN and CDR2 is SYDVKM. This CDR3 contains 15 residues. This chain's CDR3 is CASRSSGTESYEQYF. The CDR3 region has the DNA TGTGCCAGCAGATCCTCCGGGACAGAATCCTACGAGCAGTACTTC.

This chain joins TRBV5-1 and TRBJ2-2; 11 bases are a match to TRBD1. V was clipped by 3 bases and J by 5 bases; unmatched bases: 6. The germline V gene has CDR1 SGHRS and CDR2 YFSETQ. The CDR3 has 16 amino acids. In DNA, the CDR3 is TGCGCCAGCAGCTCGGACAGGGGGCGACGTACCGGGGAGCTGTTTTTT. It encodes CASSSDRGRRTGELFF.

This clone was detected only a few times. V is TRBV6-6 and J is TRBJ1-2; D is possibly TRBD1 (6 bases). With 10 bases removed from V and 4 bases from J, the gap between germline ends came to 19 bases. CDR1 MNHNY and CDR2 SVGAGI come from the germline V gene (reference sequence). There are 14 residues in the CDR3. The CDR3 sequence is CAISSGGFSYGYTF. The CDR3, as DNA: TGTGCCATCTCGTCGGGGGGCTTTAGCTATGGCTACACCTTC.

The chain joins TRBV29-1 to TRBJ2-1, with D perhaps TRBD2 (6 bases). The germline CDR1 and CDR2 sequences are SQVTM and ANQGSEA. This CDR3 spans 15 amino acids. Trimming pared 4 bases from V and 4 bases from J, leaving 17 bases between. In DNA, the CDR3 is TGCAGCGTTGTTCTCCTGGGGGAGGATTACAATGAGCAGTTCTTC. Translated, it gives CSVVLLGEDYNEQFF.

This chain connects TRBV4-2 to TRBJ2-2; 9 positions agree with TRBD1. V dropped 4 bases and J dropped 0; count of bases not matched to a gene: 0. The CDR3 is 15 residues long. Germline V lookup: CDR1 LGHNA, CDR2 YNFKEQ. The CDR3: CASSRDRANTGELFF. CDR3 sequence (DNA): TGTGCCAGCAGCCGGGACAGGGCGAACACCGGGGAGCTGTTTTTT.

V usage is TRBV15 and J usage is TRBJ2-3; TRBD2 matches 8 bases. The germline V gene has CDR1 LNHNV and CDR2 YYDKDF (reference sequence). This CDR3 is 14 amino acids long. The junction had 2 bases not matched to a gene; V was cut back by 2 bases and J by 4 bases. The CDR3 bases are TGTGCCACCAGCAGACTAGCGGGTGCAGATACGCAGTATTTT. The encoded protein is CATSRLAGADTQYF.